The present TCR beta chain was sequenced within a study of shared clonotypes between healthy human individuals. Findings of the study overall: Non-shared clonotypes had lower generation probabilities than those shared by all four donors.

The V gene's germline CDR1 is LNHDA and CDR2 SQIVND (reference sequence). V lost 5 bases to trimming and J lost 0 bases, with 5 bases between them. There are 13 residues in the CDR3. The data were produced by immunoSEQ multiplex PCR, yet TCRdb's version contains in-frame clones alone and is incomplete. The profile shows some 2 million clones, 95% of them singletons. In regard to this clone: The antigen is unknown.

A CD45RA-negative memory subset and a CD45RA+ naive subset were separated from the CD4+ cells. This sequence originates from a young man in good health. The gene calls are TRBV19 and TRBJ2-4; D is uncertain. Sequencing was performed on naive CD4+ T cells sorted from blood. The subset: CD45RA+ positively selected. As DNA, the CDR3 is TGTGCCAGTAGTTTGGTAGCCAAAAACATTCAGTACTTC. Protein product: CASSLVAKNIQYF.